What follows describes a single TCR beta chain. Authors' processing steps: How many nucleated cells were present was estimated from reference gene primer amplification. Here immunoSEQ multiplex PCR was the method, and the copy in TCRdb shows in-frame clones only, minus some. V and J calls and clone size follow that table, whereas D and trimming were derived from the DNA. The sample consists of hundreds of thousands of clones, around 87% of them appearing once. The data were obtained in a study of blood T cell repertoires in COVID-19. In germline, CDR1 is MNHNY, CDR2 SVGAGI (reference sequence). The V gene lost 7 bases and the J gene lost 6 bases, with 15 bases spanning the gap. This CDR3 region has 13 residues.

Sample: peripheral blood. This sequence was found in a human donor in a cohort sampled during active COVID-19. This chain uses TRBV6-6 with TRBJ1-1; tentatively, D is TRBD1 (5 bases). The CDR3 sequence: CASTSGGRSEAFF. CDR3 bases: TGTGCCAGCACCTCGGGGGGTAGGTCTGAAGCTTTCTTT.